In its sample, the clone carrying this T cell receptor (beta chain) was seen many times. Antigen unknown. This sample is part of a study of CD8 T cells in ankylosing spondylitis. Study results and caveats: Clones linked to disease were reported to show significant enrichment in matched ankylosing spondylitis synovial fluid. Reactive arthritis synovial fluid and blood previously showed some of these motif variants. Seemingly characteristic of ankylosing spondylitis blood was a TCR beta motif consisting of about 8 highly homologous variants.

Using quantitative 5'-RACE with molecular barcodes, the authors made TCR beta libraries. TCRdb re-derived calls from the 5' RACE reads in MiXCR, one entry per CDR3 protein. The sample lists 200,000 to 250,000 distinct CDR3 sequences, over 9.5% seen once, with over 20% in the top ten. The CDR3 totals 14 residues. Germline values: CDR1 SGHRS, CDR2 YFSETQ. The V end lost 4 bases, the J end lost 8 bases, and 16 bases lay between the germline ends. The sample taken for sequencing was blood, either unsorted or a sorted T cell fraction (not recorded which). V and J are TRBV5-1 and TRBJ1-3; D is uncertain. This receptor was obtained from a male donor with ankylosing spondylitis or in good health (not recorded which). The CDR3 DNA sequence: TGCGCCAGCAGCCCGGGTGCCCGCTTCGACACCATATATTTT. This codes for CASSPGARFDTIYF.